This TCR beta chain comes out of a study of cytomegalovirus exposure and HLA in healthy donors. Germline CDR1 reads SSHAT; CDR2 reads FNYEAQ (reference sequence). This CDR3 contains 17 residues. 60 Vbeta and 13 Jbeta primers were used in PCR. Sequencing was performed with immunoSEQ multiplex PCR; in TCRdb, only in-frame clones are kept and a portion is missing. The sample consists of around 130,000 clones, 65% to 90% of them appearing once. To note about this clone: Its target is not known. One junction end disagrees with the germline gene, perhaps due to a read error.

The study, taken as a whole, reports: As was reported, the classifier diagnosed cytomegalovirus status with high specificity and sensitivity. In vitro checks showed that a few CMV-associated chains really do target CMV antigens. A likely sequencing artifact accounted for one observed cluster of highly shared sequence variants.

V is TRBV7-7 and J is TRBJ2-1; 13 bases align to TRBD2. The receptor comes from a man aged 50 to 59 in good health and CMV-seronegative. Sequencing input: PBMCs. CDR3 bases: TGTGCTAGCAGCCCACCCCCCTGGACTAGCGGGGGCTATGAGCAGTTCTTC. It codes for CASSPPPWTSGGYEQFF.